These T cell receptor beta chains were read from a single sample in a study of blood T cell repertoires in COVID-19. The data were produced by immunoSEQ multiplex PCR, yet TCRdb's version contains in-frame clones alone and is incomplete. The data show roughly 200,000 clones, about 88% seen once. The material sequenced was peripheral blood. The receptors stem from a woman in her thirties or forties who had recovered from COVID-19. CDR3s include the opening cysteine and the closing phenylalanine or tryptophan. A D gene is named only where the DNA matches it firmly. The size field is filled for only some rows; it gives once, few, many or a size class.

>TRBV4-3|.|15|TRBJ1-3|TRBD1
CASSLGRQGQNTIYF
TGCGCCAGCAGCCTTGGGCGACAGGGCCAGAACACCATATATTTT
>TRBV7-2|.|16|TRBJ1-1|TRBD1
CASSLWLTGGFTEAFF
TGTGCCAGCAGCTTATGGCTGACAGGGGGTTTCACTGAAGCTTTCTTT
>TRBV10-3|once|17|TRBJ2-1|TRBD1
CAIRGQGSQHNYNEQFF
TGTGCCATCAGAGGACAGGGATCCCAACATAACTACAATGAGCAGTTCTTC
>TRBV19|.|15|TRBJ2-1|.
CASSVASLSYNEQFF
TGTGCCAGTAGTGTTGCTAGCTTGTCCTACAATGAGCAGTTCTTC
>TRBV27|.|17|TRBJ1-1|TRBD1
CASSLLQGAGMNTEAFF
TGTGCCAGCAGTTTACTACAGGGGGCCGGGATGAACACTGAAGCTTTCTTT
>TRBV19|few|15|TRBJ2-3|.
CASSDSVTSTDTQYF
TGTGCCAGTAGCGACTCAGTAACTAGCACAGATACGCAGTATTTT
>TRBV7-9|.|14|TRBJ2-2|.
CASSLAAYTGELFF
TGTGCCAGCAGCTTAGCGGCCTACACCGGGGAGCTGTTTTTT
>TRBV5-1|.|15|TRBJ2-1|TRBD2
CASSLRLAGAGEQFF
TGCGCCAGCAGCTTGAGGCTAGCGGGAGCCGGTGAGCAGTTCTTC
>TRBV20-1|.|14|TRBJ2-7|TRBD2
CSASTGLAGAEQYF
TGCAGTGCTAGTACGGGACTAGCGGGAGCCGAGCAGTACTTC
>TRBV19|few|16|TRBJ2-2|.
CASLLDRTGDTGELFF
TGTGCCAGTCTTCTAGACAGGACCGGGGACACCGGGGAGCTGTTTTTT
>TRBV11-2|.|13|TRBJ2-7|.
CASSLTTHYEQYF
TGTGCCAGCAGCTTAACCACACACTACGAGCAGTACTTC
>TRBV18|few|17|TRBJ2-7|TRBD1
CASSGRPGQGFSYEQYF
TGTGCCAGCTCAGGCCGCCCAGGACAGGGGTTCTCCTACGAGCAGTACTTC
>TRBV28|.|15|TRBJ2-1|TRBD2
CASSLGGRAENEQFF
TGTGCCAGCAGTCTCGGCGGGAGGGCAGAAAATGAGCAGTTCTTC
>TRBV6-5|.|15|TRBJ2-1|TRBD2
CASSTSGASYNEQFF
TGTGCCAGCAGTACCAGCGGGGCGTCCTACAATGAGCAGTTCTTC
>TRBV21-1|.|14|TRBJ1-5|.
CASSRLPGVQPQHF
TGTGCCAGCAGCCGCCTCCCTGGAGTTCAGCCCCAGCATTTT
>TRBV18|.|13|TRBJ1-1|.
CASSPTASAEAFF
TGTGCCAGCTCACCAACTGCGTCGGCTGAAGCTTTCTTT
>TRBV29-1|.|16|TRBJ1-1|TRBD1
CSVDRDRTAMNTEAFF
TGCAGCGTGGACCGGGACAGGACTGCGATGAACACTGAAGCTTTCTTT
>TRBV29-1|.|11|TRBJ2-1|TRBD2
CTAETSGSLFF
TGCACCGCCGAGACTAGCGGGAGTCTGTTCTTC
>TRBV7-9|.|15|TRBJ1-2|.
CASSLAQAGGYGYTF
TGTGCCAGCAGCTTAGCACAGGCTGGCGGCTATGGCTACACCTTC
>TRBV6-5|few|14|TRBJ1-4|.
CASSYSNSNEKLFF
TGTGCCAGCAGTTACTCGAACTCTAATGAAAAACTGTTTTTT
>TRBV30|.|14|TRBJ2-4|TRBD2
CASIQAGAKNIQYF
TGTGCCTCGATACAAGCGGGGGCCAAAAACATTCAGTACTTC
>TRBV19|.|16|TRBJ2-1|TRBD2
CASSVWAGGPWAEQFF
TGTGCCAGTAGTGTCTGGGCGGGAGGCCCATGGGCGGAGCAGTTCTTC
>TRBV27|.|13|TRBJ2-7|TRBD1
CASRPGQDYEQYF
TGTGCCAGCAGGCCGGGACAGGATTACGAGCAGTACTTC
>TRBV3-1/TRBV3-2|.|19|TRBJ1-5|.
CASSQRVRGGTSGNQPQHF
TGTGCCAGCAGCCAAAGGGTTCGAGGGGGTACATCGGGAAATCAGCCCCAGCATTTT
>TRBV29-1|.|14|TRBJ2-7|TRBD2
CSVLRTSGSLEQYF
TGCAGCGTCCTCAGGACTAGCGGGAGCCTCGAGCAGTACTTC
>TRBV24-1|.|13|TRBJ2-1|TRBD1
CATSDLGGDEQFF
TGTGCCACCAGTGATTTAGGGGGCGATGAGCAGTTCTTC
>TRBV14|.|16|TRBJ1-1|.
CASSLPGREVNTEAFF
TGTGCCAGCAGCCTACCTGGGAGGGAAGTGAACACTGAAGCTTTCTTT
>TRBV2|.|13|TRBJ1-1|.
CASSSGGNTEAFF
TGTGCCAGCAGTTCCGGTGGGAACACTGAAGCTTTCTTT
>TRBV18|.|16|TRBJ2-3|TRBD2
CASSPWTSGSSDTQYF
TGTGCCAGCTCCCCATGGACTAGCGGGAGTTCAGATACGCAGTATTTT
>TRBV5-4|few|17|TRBJ2-5|TRBD2
CASSLEASGSEQETQYF
TGTGCCAGCAGCTTGGAGGCTAGCGGTAGTGAGCAAGAGACCCAGTACTTC
>TRBV7-9|.|15|TRBJ2-1|TRBD2
CASSLGLAGVDEQFF
TGTGCCAGCAGCTTAGGGCTAGCGGGAGTTGATGAGCAGTTCTTC
>TRBV24-1|.|16|TRBJ2-1|TRBD2
CATSDPNSGRVGEQFF
TGTGCCACCAGTGATCCTAATAGCGGGAGGGTTGGTGAGCAGTTCTTC
>TRBV19|.|15|TRBJ1-5|TRBD1
CASSPTGVSNQPQHF
TGTGCCAGTAGCCCTACAGGGGTTAGCAATCAGCCCCAGCATTTT
>TRBV13|.|15|TRBJ1-4|TRBD1
CASSLGQPTNEKLFF
TGTGCCAGCAGCTTGGGACAGCCAACTAATGAAAAACTGTTTTTT
>TRBV5-6|.|16|TRBJ1-6|.
CASSGYGTLDNSPLHF
TGTGCCAGCAGCGGCTATGGGACACTAGATAATTCACCCCTCCACTTT
>TRBV3-1/TRBV3-2|.|16|TRBJ2-1|TRBD2
CASRYVGREPYNEQFF
TGTGCCAGCAGATATGTAGGGCGGGAGCCCTACAATGAGCAGTTCTTC
>TRBV7-9|few|15|TRBJ1-6|.
CASSLMSSYNSPLHF
TGTGCCAGCAGCCTGATGAGCTCCTATAATTCACCCCTCCACTTT
>TRBV5-1|.|17|TRBJ2-3|TRBD2
CASSLAVASGGTDTQYF
TGCGCCAGCAGCTTGGCCGTGGCTAGCGGGGGCACAGATACGCAGTATTTT
>TRBV6-5|.|15|TRBJ2-7|TRBD1
CASSLSGQGAYEQYF
TGTGCCAGCAGTCTTTCGGGACAGGGGGCCTACGAGCAGTACTTC
>TRBV12-3/TRBV12-4|.|11|TRBJ1-2|.
CASGLHYGYTF
TGTGCCAGCGGGCTTCACTATGGCTACACCTTC
>TRBV3-1/TRBV3-2|.|17|TRBJ2-1|.
CASSHLLGLGSYNEQFF
TGTGCCAGCAGCCATTTACTAGGTTTAGGCTCCTACAATGAGCAGTTCTTC